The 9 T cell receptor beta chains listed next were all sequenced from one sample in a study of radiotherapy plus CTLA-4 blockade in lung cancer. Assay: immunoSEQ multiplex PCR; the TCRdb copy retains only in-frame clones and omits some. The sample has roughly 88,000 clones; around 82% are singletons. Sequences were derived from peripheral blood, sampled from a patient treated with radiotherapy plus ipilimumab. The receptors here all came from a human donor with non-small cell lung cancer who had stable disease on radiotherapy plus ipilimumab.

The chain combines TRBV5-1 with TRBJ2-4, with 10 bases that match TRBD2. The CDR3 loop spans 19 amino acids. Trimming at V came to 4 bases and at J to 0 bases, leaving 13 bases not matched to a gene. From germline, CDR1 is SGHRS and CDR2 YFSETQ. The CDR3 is CASSLKGLAGDPAKNIQYF. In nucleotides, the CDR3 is TGCGCCAGCAGCCTGAAAGGGCTAGCGGGAGATCCAGCCAAAAACATTCAGTACTTC.

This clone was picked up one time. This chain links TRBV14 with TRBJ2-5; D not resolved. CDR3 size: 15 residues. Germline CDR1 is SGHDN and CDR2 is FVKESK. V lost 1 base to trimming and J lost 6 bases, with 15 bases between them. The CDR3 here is CASSQVMGGGKTQYF. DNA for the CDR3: TGTGCCAGCAGCCAAGTTATGGGTGGTGGAAAGACCCAGTACTTC.

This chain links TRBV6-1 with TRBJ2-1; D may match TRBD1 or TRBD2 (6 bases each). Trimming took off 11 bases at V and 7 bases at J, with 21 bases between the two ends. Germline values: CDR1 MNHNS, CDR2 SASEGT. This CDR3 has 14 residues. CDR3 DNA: TGTGCCTCGGGGGCTAGCGAGGGCTGGAATGAGCAGTTCTTC. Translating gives CASGASEGWNEQFF.

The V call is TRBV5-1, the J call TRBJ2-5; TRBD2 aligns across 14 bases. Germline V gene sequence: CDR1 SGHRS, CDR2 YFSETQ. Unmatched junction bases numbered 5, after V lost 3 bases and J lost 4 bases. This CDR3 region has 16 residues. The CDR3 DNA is TGCGCCAGCAGCTCGGGACTAGCGGGGGTCGGAGAGACCCAGTACTTC. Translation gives CASSSGLAGVGETQYF.

The CDR3 sequence is CASRVYPGRANAEETQYF. The CDR3 DNA reads TGTGCCAGCAGGGTCTACCCGGGGAGGGCCAACGCGGAGGAGACCCAGTACTTC. The rearrangement joins TRBV28 to TRBJ2-5; 7 nucleotides align to TRBD2. The J segment lost 5 bases and the V segment lost 6 bases, leaving 21 bases of the junction unmatched. The CDR3 loop spans 18 amino acids. Germline V gene sequence: CDR1 MDHEN, CDR2 SYDVKM.

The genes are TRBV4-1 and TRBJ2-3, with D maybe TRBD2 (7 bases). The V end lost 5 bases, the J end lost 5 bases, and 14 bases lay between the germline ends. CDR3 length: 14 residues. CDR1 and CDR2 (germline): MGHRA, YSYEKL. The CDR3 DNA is TGCGCCAGCAGCAGGGGAGGGGGGGTAGATACGCAGTATTTT. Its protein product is CASSRGGGVDTQYF.

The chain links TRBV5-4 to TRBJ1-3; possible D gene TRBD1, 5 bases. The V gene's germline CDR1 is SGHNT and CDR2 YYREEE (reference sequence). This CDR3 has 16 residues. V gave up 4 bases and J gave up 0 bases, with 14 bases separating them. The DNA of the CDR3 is TGTGCCAGCAGCCCCCTGGGGACCAGCTCTGGAAACACCATATATTTT. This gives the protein CASSPLGTSSGNTIYF.

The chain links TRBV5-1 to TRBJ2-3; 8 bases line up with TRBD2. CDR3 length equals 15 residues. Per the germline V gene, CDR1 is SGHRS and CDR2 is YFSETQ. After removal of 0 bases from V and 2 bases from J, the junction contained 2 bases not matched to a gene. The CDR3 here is CASSLDGGVTDTQYF. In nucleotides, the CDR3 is TGCGCCAGCAGCTTGGACGGGGGGGTCACAGATACGCAGTATTTT.

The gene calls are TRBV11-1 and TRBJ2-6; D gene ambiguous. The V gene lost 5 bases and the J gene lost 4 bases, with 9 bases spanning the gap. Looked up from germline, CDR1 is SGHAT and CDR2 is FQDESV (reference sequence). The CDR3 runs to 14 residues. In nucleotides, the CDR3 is TGTGCCAGCAGCGCAACACGGGGGGCCAACGTCCTGACTTTC. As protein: CASSATRGANVLTF.